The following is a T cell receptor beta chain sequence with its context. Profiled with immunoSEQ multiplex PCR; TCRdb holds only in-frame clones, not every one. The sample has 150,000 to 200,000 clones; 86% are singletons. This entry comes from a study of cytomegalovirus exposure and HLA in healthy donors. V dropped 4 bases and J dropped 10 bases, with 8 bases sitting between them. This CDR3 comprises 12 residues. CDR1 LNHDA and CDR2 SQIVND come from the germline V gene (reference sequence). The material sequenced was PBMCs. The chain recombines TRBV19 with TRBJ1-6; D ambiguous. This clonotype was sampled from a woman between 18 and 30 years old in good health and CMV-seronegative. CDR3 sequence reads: CASSRANSPLHF. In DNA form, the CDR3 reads TGTGCCAGTAGTAGGGCCAACTCACCCCTCCACTTT.